This T cell receptor beta chain was sequenced in a study of a mutant IDH1 vaccine in newly diagnosed glioma. On this clone: Antigen: not known.

Sequenced by immunoSEQ multiplex PCR; TCRdb stores in-frame clones only, minus some. The profile shows about 32,000 clones, more than 75% of them singletons. This sample's time point: week 35, safety follow-up. In every dose of vaccine, 300 ug of mutant IDH1 20-mer peptide was given alongside topical imiquimod. CDR1 is SQVTM and CDR2 is ANQGSEA in the germline V gene. The CDR3 totals 15 residues. The V and J ends lost 6 bases and 4 bases, in that order; junction bases with no gene match: 13. This sequence was found in a woman in her thirties or forties with glioma. Sequenced material: PBMCs, taken from a glioma patient whose treatment included an IDH1 peptide vaccine. The V and J genes are TRBV29-1 and TRBJ1-2, with 8 bases matching TRBD1. CDR3 loop: CSVTPGQGLPYGYTF. Here the CDR3 DNA reads TGCAGCGTCACCCCAGGACAGGGACTTCCCTATGGCTACACCTTC.